A selection of T cell receptor beta chains follows, all from one sample in a study of neurological immune-mediated disorders. In TCRdb, the 5' RACE reads were re-called with MiXCR into one record per CDR3 protein. The table has around 68,000 distinct CDR3 sequences, roughly 3.7% seen once. Sequenced material: PBMCs. Receptors originate from a man aged 50-60 years with multiple sclerosis. Each CDR3 is given with its conserved first and last residue. A D gene is named only where the DNA matches it firmly. Size tells how often a clone was seen (once, few, many) or the class of an expanded clone, and some rows leave it out.

size	J	length	D	V	DNA	CDR3
many	TRBJ2-2	12	-	TRBV15	TGTGCCACCAGCAGAACGACCGGGGAGCTGTTTTTT	CATSRTTGELFF
many	TRBJ2-1	15	TRBD1	TRBV5-1	TGCGCCAGCAGCTTACAGGGGCAATCCTACAATGAGCAGTTCTTC	CASSLQGQSYNEQFF
many	TRBJ1-5	13	-	TRBV20-1	TGCAGTGCTAGATTGGGTCCCAATCAGCCCCAGAATTTT	CSARLGPNQPQNF
many	TRBJ2-7	13	-	TRBV5-1	TGCGCCAGCAGCTTGGAGACAGTCGACGAGCAGTACTTC	CASSLETVDEQYF
many	TRBJ2-5	12	-	TRBV7-8	TGTGCCAGCAGCTTCAGGGAAGAGACCCAGTACTTC	CASSFREETQYF
many	TRBJ2-2	15	-	TRBV27	TGTGCCAGCAGCCCAAGTACCTCTAACACCGGGGAGCTGTTTTTT	CASSPSTSNTGELFF
-	TRBJ2-7	15	TRBD1	TRBV27	TGTGCCAGCAGTATGATAGGGACAGTTAACTACGAGCAGTACTTC	CASSMIGTVNYEQYF
many	TRBJ2-1	20	TRBD2	TRBV4-1	TGCGCCAGCAGCCAAGATCCAGTGGCTAGCGGGGGGATGTGGGACAATGAGCAGTTCTTC	CASSQDPVASGGMWDNEQFF
many	TRBJ1-5	14	-	TRBV15	TGTGCCACCAGCAGAGGAGGGCCCAATCAGCCCCAGCATTTT	CATSRGGPNQPQHF
many	TRBJ1-2	13	-	TRBV4-1	TGCGCCAGCAGCCAGGGGCAGGGAGACGGCTACACCTTC	CASSQGQGDGYTF
few	TRBJ1-1	13	-	TRBV6-1	TGTGCCAGCAGTGAAGGGGGCCGGACTGAAGCTTTCTTT	CASSEGGRTEAFF
many	TRBJ2-3	15	TRBD1	TRBV6-6	TGTGCCAGCAGTTCAGGACAGGTGGTCGCAGATACGCAGTATTTT	CASSSGQVVADTQYF
many	TRBJ1-2	13	-	TRBV6-5	TGTGCCACCCAGACCCGCGTTCGGGGTGGCTACACCTTC	CATQTRVRGGYTF
many	TRBJ2-1	12	TRBD1	TRBV29-1	TGCAGCGTTGGGACAGGGTACAATGAGCAGTTCTTC	CSVGTGYNEQFF
many	TRBJ2-1	14	-	TRBV11-2	TGTGCCAGCACCCGTGGAGGGACCGGGAATGAGCAGTTCTTC	CASTRGGTGNEQFF
many	TRBJ2-1	13	-	TRBV10-3	TGTGCCATCAGTGAGTCGTGGGTGGGCGAGCAGTTCTTC	CAISESWVGEQFF
many	TRBJ2-4	18	-	TRBV7-9	TGTGCCAGCAGCTTAGCGGACCTAAGACAGCTAGCCAAAAACATTCAGTACTTC	CASSLADLRQLAKNIQYF
few	TRBJ2-5	16	TRBD1	TRBV24-1	TGTGCCACCAGTGACCGGACAGGGGGGACAGGGGAGACCCAGTACTTC	CATSDRTGGTGETQYF
many	TRBJ2-1	16	TRBD2	TRBV20-1	TGCAGTGCTAGCCAAAGGACTAGCCCCACCTACAATGAGCAGTTCTTC	CSASQRTSPTYNEQFF
many	TRBJ1-5	13	-	TRBV3-1	TGTGCCAGCAGCCAGGGGCGCAATCAGCCCCAGCATTTT	CASSQGRNQPQHF
many	TRBJ1-1	14	-	TRBV5-1	TGCGCCAGCAGCCCCTGGGGCGTGAACACTGAAGCTTTCTTT	CASSPWGVNTEAFF
many	TRBJ1-2	13	-	TRBV7-9	TGTGCCAGCAGTTCGGGGAGTATGGTTGGCTACACCTTC	CASSSGSMVGYTF
many	TRBJ1-4	15	TRBD1	TRBV20-1	TGCAGTGCTAGTAAGCCAGGGGGCGAAGGTGAAAAACTGTTTTTT	CSASKPGGEGEKLFF
many	TRBJ1-2	13	TRBD1	TRBV12-3/TRBV12-4	TGTGCCAGCAGTTTCGACAGGGGGCATGGCTACACCTTC	CASSFDRGHGYTF
few	TRBJ1-5	14	-	TRBV7-6	TGTGCCAGCAGCACCTCGTACATGGCTCAGCCCCAGAATTTT	CASSTSYMAQPQNF
many	TRBJ1-2	12	-	TRBV5-1	TGCGCCAGCAGCTTGGGAAGTGGTGGCTACACCTTC	CASSLGSGGYTF
many	TRBJ2-3	14	-	TRBV5-5	TGTGCCAGCAGCTTGCAAGGAGGCACAGATACGCAGTATTTT	CASSLQGGTDTQYF
many	TRBJ1-2	15	-	TRBV6-5	TGTGCCAGCAGTTACTCAAGGACTGATGTCTATGGCTACACCTTC	CASSYSRTDVYGYTF
medium-sized	TRBJ2-3	11	-	TRBV20-1	TGCAGTGCTAGGGTCAGACTAGTTACGGCGTTT	CSARVRLVTAF
-	TRBJ1-1	13	-	TRBV7-9	TGTGCCAGCAGCTTCATACGGAACTCTGAAGCTTTCTTT	CASSFIRNSEAFF
many	TRBJ2-2	14	-	TRBV5-1	TGCGCCAGCAGCTCCCGGGACCCGCTCGGGGAGCTGTTTTTT	CASSSRDPLGELFF
many	TRBJ1-5	12	TRBD1	TRBV2	TGTGCCAGCAAAGGCACAGGGGCGCTCCAGAATTTT	CASKGTGALQNF
few	TRBJ1-5	16	TRBD1	TRBV19	TGTGCCAGTAGTTCGTACAGACAGGGTACCAATCAGCCCCAGCATTTT	CASSSYRQGTNQPQHF
many	TRBJ2-1	17	TRBD2	TRBV7-6	TGTGCCAGCAGCTTAGCTTTCCGGGCGGGGGGGATCGATGAGCAGTTCTTC	CASSLAFRAGGIDEQFF
many	TRBJ2-2	15	-	TRBV5-1	TGCGCCAGCAGCTTGGGGGCAGATAACACCGGGGAGCTGTTTTTT	CASSLGADNTGELFF
many	TRBJ1-1	13	-	TRBV5-1	TGCGCCAGCAGCTCGGGAGTTCAATTAGGGGCTTTCTTT	CASSSGVQLGAFF
many	TRBJ1-2	14	-	TRBV6-2/TRBV6-3	TGTGCCAGCAGTTCCCACGCAGGGCGCTATGGCTACACCTTC	CASSSHAGRYGYTF
many	TRBJ1-4	17	-	TRBV7-6	TGTGCCAGCAGCCCAACATGGTCGGCAGACTATAATGAAAAACTGTTTTTT	CASSPTWSADYNEKLFF
many	TRBJ1-3	14	-	TRBV20-1	TGCAGTGCTAGGAAAGACTCTGTGGGAAACACCATATATTTT	CSARKDSVGNTIYF
many	TRBJ2-2	15	TRBD2	TRBV5-1	TGCGCCAGCAGCTTTAGGGCTAGCGGCACCGGGGAGCTGTTTTTT	CASSFRASGTGELFF
many	TRBJ1-2	14	-	TRBV5-5	TGTGCCAGCAGCTTGGGAAGGGACCTCTATGGCTACACCTTC	CASSLGRDLYGYTF
many	TRBJ1-5	15	TRBD1	TRBV10-3	TGTGCCATCAGTGAATCCGGGACAGAGAATCAGCCCCAGAATTTT	CAISESGTENQPQNF
many	TRBJ2-3	16	-	TRBV28	TGTGCCAGCACCCCTTATCCGGTTAAGAGGGGAGATACGCAGTATTTT	CASTPYPVKRGDTQYF
many	TRBJ2-2	14	-	TRBV11-2	TGTGCCAGCAGCTTACGTTGGCACACCGGGGAGCTGTTTTTT	CASSLRWHTGELFF
few	TRBJ2-2	15	-	TRBV7-7	TGTGCCAGCAGCTTACTGGGAGAGGGGACCGGGGAGCTGTTTTTT	CASSLLGEGTGELFF
many	TRBJ1-1	15	TRBD1	TRBV7-9	TGTGCCAGCAGCCCTAACACCGGGACAGGGGGTTATGCTTTCTTT	CASSPNTGTGGYAFF
many	TRBJ1-1	17	-	TRBV6-1	TGTGCCAGCACCCCAGGGCGGCCAGGGCGACTGAACACTGAAGCTTTCTTT	CASTPGRPGRLNTEAFF
many	TRBJ1-2	13	-	TRBV5-1	TGCGCCAGCACGCCAGGGAGCAACTATGGCTACACCTTC	CASTPGSNYGYTF
many	TRBJ1-1	14	-	TRBV6-1	TGTGCCAGCAGCTTGGGACTTACGAACACTGAAGCTTTCTTT	CASSLGLTNTEAFF
-	TRBJ2-3	14	-	TRBV5-1	TGCGCCAGCAGCTTGTTGAGAGGAGAGGATACGCAGTATTTT	CASSLLRGEDTQYF
many	TRBJ1-6	16	-	TRBV28	TGTGCCAGCAGTTTAGGTGGGGGCAGGGATAATTCACCCCTCAACTTT	CASSLGGGRDNSPLNF
many	TRBJ2-6	14	-	TRBV20-1	TGCAGTGCTAGAGAGGCCTCTGGGGCCAACGTCCTGACTTTC	CSAREASGANVLTF
many	TRBJ2-5	15	TRBD1	TRBV28	TGTGCCAGCAGAGGGACAGGGTTTCGGGTAAAGACCCAGTACTTC	CASRGTGFRVKTQYF
-	TRBJ1-6	15	-	TRBV6-6	TGTGCCAGCTCACAATCGGGGGCGGCCAGCTGGGCCCTCAACTTT	CASSQSGAASWALNF
many	TRBJ2-7	16	-	TRBV20-1	TGCAGTGCCCGACCCCGTGTTATGTCTCCGGACTACGAGCAGTACTTC	CSARPRVMSPDYEQYF